Listed below are T cell receptor beta chains from one sample, sequenced in a study of identifying expanded T cells in peripheral blood. Measured with immunoSEQ multiplex PCR; TCRdb has only the in-frame clones, and not every one. The repertoire has approximately 110,000 clones, 85% to 90% of them found once; the top ten carry 15% to 20%. The specimen sequenced was blood. All receptors derive from a person aged 18-69 years in good health. CDR3s include the opening cysteine and the closing phenylalanine or tryptophan. The order of the fields is V gene, D gene, CDR3 length, clone size, J gene, CDR3 protein, CDR3 DNA. The D gene is left open where the match is weak. The size of a clone is reported for some rows only, either as once, few or many, or as a class for expanded clones.

v_gene: TRBV4-1; d_gene: TRBD1; len: 15; abundance: -; j_gene: TRBJ2-5; CDR3aa: CASSTQGQGRETQYF; CDR3nt: TGCGCCAGCAGCACCCAGGGACAGGGCAGAGAGACCCAGTACTTC
v_gene: TRBV18; d_gene: -; len: 15; abundance: -; j_gene: TRBJ2-1; CDR3aa: CASSYGGPTYNEQFF; CDR3nt: TGTGCCAGCTCGTACGGGGGGCCGACCTACAATGAGCAGTTCTTC
v_gene: TRBV7-9; d_gene: -; len: 15; abundance: -; j_gene: TRBJ2-1; CDR3aa: CASSVDIGSYNEQFF; CDR3nt: TGTGCCAGCAGCGTGGACATAGGCTCCTACAATGAGCAGTTCTTC
v_gene: TRBV19; d_gene: -; len: 16; abundance: -; j_gene: TRBJ1-3; CDR3aa: CASSWPDSYSGNTIYF; CDR3nt: TGTGCCAGTAGTTGGCCCGACAGTTACTCTGGAAACACCATATATTTT
v_gene: TRBV6-1; d_gene: -; len: 14; abundance: -; j_gene: TRBJ1-5; CDR3aa: CATPRSYSNQPQHF; CDR3nt: TGTGCCACCCCAAGAAGTTATAGCAATCAGCCCCAGCATTTT
v_gene: TRBV6-5; d_gene: -; len: 14; abundance: -; j_gene: TRBJ2-7; CDR3aa: CASSYFGRDYEQYF; CDR3nt: TGTGCCAGCAGTTACTTCGGCAGGGACTACGAGCAGTACTTC
v_gene: TRBV14; d_gene: -; len: 15; abundance: -; j_gene: TRBJ1-4; CDR3aa: CASSQERTPNEKLFF; CDR3nt: TGTGCCAGCAGCCAAGAAAGGACACCAAATGAAAAACTGTTTTTT
v_gene: TRBV19; d_gene: -; len: 13; abundance: -; j_gene: TRBJ2-7; CDR3aa: CASSPANSREQYF; CDR3nt: TGTGCCAGTAGTCCGGCAAACTCTCGAGAGCAGTACTTC
v_gene: TRBV11-2; d_gene: -; len: 16; abundance: -; j_gene: TRBJ2-7; CDR3aa: CASSLEADSKSYEQYF; CDR3nt: TGTGCCAGCAGCTTAGAGGCGGACTCGAAGTCCTACGAGCAGTACTTC
v_gene: TRBV6-5; d_gene: TRBD1; len: 14; abundance: -; j_gene: TRBJ2-7; CDR3aa: CASRRGQSSYEQYF; CDR3nt: TGTGCCAGCCGAAGGGGACAGTCCTCCTACGAGCAGTACTTC
v_gene: TRBV5-4; d_gene: TRBD2; len: 14; abundance: -; j_gene: TRBJ2-3; CDR3aa: CASSGAGTTDTQYF; CDR3nt: TGTGCCAGCTCCGGAGCGGGGACCACAGATACGCAGTATTTT
v_gene: TRBV7-6; d_gene: TRBD2; len: 15; abundance: -; j_gene: TRBJ2-1; CDR3aa: CASSLAGGLGNEQFF; CDR3nt: TGTGCCAGCAGCTTGGCGGGGGGGCTTGGAAATGAGCAGTTCTTC
v_gene: TRBV4-3; d_gene: TRBD1; len: 18; abundance: -; j_gene: TRBJ2-2; CDR3aa: CASSQDTRTGRTTGELFF; CDR3nt: TGCGCCAGCAGCCAAGATACTAGGACAGGGAGGACCACCGGGGAGCTGTTTTTT
v_gene: TRBV5-1; d_gene: -; len: 14; abundance: -; j_gene: TRBJ2-7; CDR3aa: CASSKGGGSYEQYF; CDR3nt: TGCGCCAGCAGTAAGGGGGGGGGCTCCTACGAGCAGTACTTC
v_gene: TRBV29-1; d_gene: TRBD2; len: 12; abundance: -; j_gene: TRBJ2-5; CDR3aa: CSGSGGPETQYF; CDR3nt: TGCAGCGGCTCGGGGGGTCCAGAGACCCAGTACTTC
v_gene: TRBV27; d_gene: TRBD1; len: 12; abundance: -; j_gene: TRBJ2-7; CDR3aa: CASSTDRDEQYF; CDR3nt: TGTGCCAGCAGTACCGACAGGGACGAGCAGTACTTC
v_gene: TRBV7-2; d_gene: TRBD1; len: 15; abundance: once; j_gene: TRBJ2-1; CDR3aa: CASSLGQVSYNEQFF; CDR3nt: TGTGCCAGCAGCCTAGGACAGGTCTCCTACAATGAGCAGTTCTTC
v_gene: TRBV19; d_gene: TRBD1; len: 17; abundance: -; j_gene: TRBJ1-6; CDR3aa: CASSDQGGSSYNSPLHF; CDR3nt: TGTGCCAGTAGTGATCAGGGGGGGAGCTCCTATAATTCACCCCTCCACTTT
v_gene: TRBV6-5; d_gene: -; len: 15; abundance: -; j_gene: TRBJ2-5; CDR3aa: CASSTRTTGRETQYF; CDR3nt: TGTGCCAGCAGTACTCGAACCACAGGGAGGGAGACCCAGTACTTC